Each of the 5 T cell receptor beta chains below was sequenced from the same sample in a study of T cell changes during pregnancy in multiple sclerosis. Only in-frame clones appear in the TCRdb table, and some are missing; sequencing was by immunoSEQ multiplex PCR. Altogether about 40,000 clones are present, around 90% being singletons, with the ten largest covering over 10%. Specimen: CD8+ T cells from peripheral blood mononuclear cells, collected in the first trimester of pregnancy. The receptors here all came from a female donor with multiple sclerosis, enrolled in a pregnancy study.

The chain joins TRBV6-6 to TRBJ2-2; no firm D call. The germline V and J ends were trimmed by 8 bases and 4 bases, with 14 bases remaining between them. Germline V gives CDR1 MNHNY, CDR2 SVGAGI (reference sequence). The CDR3 is made up of 14 amino acids. As DNA, the CDR3 is TGTGCCAGCTCGAAGGCGGAAGTCACCGGGGAGCTGTTTTTT. Its protein is CASSKAEVTGELFF.

The chain joins TRBV4-2 to TRBJ1-1, with D tentatively TRBD1 (5 bases). The CDR3 extends over 16 amino acids. V lost 0 bases, J lost 4 bases, and 15 bases lay in between. Germline CDR1 is LGHNA and CDR2 is YNFKEQ. The CDR3 DNA reads TGTGCCAGCAGCCAAGAATGGGGGGAAGGCAGCACTGAAGCTTTCTTT. Translated: CASSQEWGEGSTEAFF.

CDR3 in amino acids: CASSVGRRKSYTGELFF. For the CDR3, the DNA is TGTGCCAGCAGTGTAGGCAGGAGGAAATCTTACACCGGGGAGCTGTTTTTT. This chain links TRBV2 with TRBJ2-2; weak D call: TRBD2 (5 bases). Germline V gene sequence: CDR1 SNHLY, CDR2 FYNNEI. V was pared by 4 bases and J by 3 bases, with 18 bases between. The CDR3 runs 17 residues. The complete variable domain, with remaining parts taken from reference TRBV2 and TRBJ2-2, reads EPEVTQTPSHQVTQMGQEVILRCVPISNHLYFYWYRQILGQKVEFLVSFYNNEISEKSEIFDDQFSVERPDGSNFTLKIRSTKLEDSAMYFCASSVGRRKSYTGELFFGEGSRLTVL.

The chain joins TRBV6-5 to TRBJ2-2, with TRBD2 identical over 7 bases. The trim removed 5 bases at V and 3 bases at J, leaving 6 bases unmatched. The CDR3 loop spans 15 amino acids. Germline CDR1 reads MNHEY; CDR2 reads SVGAGI. CDR3 bases: TGTGCCAGCAGTGCCCCGGGGGGATACACCGGGGAGCTGTTTTTT. This translates into CASSAPGGYTGELFF.

V gene TRBV2 combines with J gene TRBJ1-3; TRBD1 is a possible D gene (6 bases). V lost 9 bases and J 0 bases, leaving 9 bases between the germline ends. CDR3 size: 13 residues. The germline CDR1 and CDR2 sequences are SNHLY and FYNNEI. CDR3 sequence: CARMDSSGNTIYF. The CDR3 region has the DNA TGTGCCAGAATGGACAGCTCTGGAAACACCATATATTTT.